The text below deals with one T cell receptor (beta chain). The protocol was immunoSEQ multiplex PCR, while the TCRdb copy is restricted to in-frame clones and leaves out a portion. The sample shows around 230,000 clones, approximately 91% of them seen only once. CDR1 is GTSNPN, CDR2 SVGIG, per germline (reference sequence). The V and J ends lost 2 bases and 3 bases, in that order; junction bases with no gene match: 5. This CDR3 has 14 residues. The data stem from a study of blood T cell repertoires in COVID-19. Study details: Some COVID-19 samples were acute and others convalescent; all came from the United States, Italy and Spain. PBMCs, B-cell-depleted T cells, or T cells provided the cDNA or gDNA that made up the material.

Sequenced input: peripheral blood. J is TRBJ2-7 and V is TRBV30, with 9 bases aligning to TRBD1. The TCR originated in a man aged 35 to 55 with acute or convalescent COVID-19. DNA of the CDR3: TGTGCCTGGAGTCCCGGGACAGGGCTCTACGAGCAGTACTTC. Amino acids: CAWSPGTGLYEQYF.